This T cell receptor beta chain was identified in a study of T-cell memory formation after mild COVID-19 (dated by TCRdb to the early 2020s). Turning to the overall study: Most TCR sequence clusters were specific to one of the two donors. T-cell clones expanding and contracting after mild COVID-19 in two donors were tracked by longitudinal TCRalpha and TCRbeta repertoire sequencing. The cohort comprised two young, previously healthy adult volunteers, one female and one male.

Ficoll-Paque density gradient centrifugation was the method used to isolate PBMCs. Overall study outcomes, separate from this receptor: Whether the second-wave clones peaking on day 37 were SARS-CoV-2 specific was not confirmed. Contracting CD4+ clones were found mainly in CM and EM memory subsets, while CD8+ clones were enriched in EMRA. The study included only a couple of mild cases, and larger cohorts that include severe cases with pre-infection samples were judged to be necessary. The detection of some responding clones in pre-infection memory suggests that pre-existing cross-reactive memory T cells joined the SARS-CoV-2 response. Clones contracting from day 15 to 85 had balanced CD4/CD8 phenotypes, while a second wave expanding from day 15 to 37 was biased towards CD4+.

The germline V gene supplies CDR1 SGHRS and CDR2 YFSETQ. From the cysteine through the phenylalanine, the CDR3 covers 16 amino acids. Only the CDR3 portion is preserved as DNA: 48 bases, with reading frame beginning at the first base. The junction shows trimming of 4 bases on V and 6 bases on J, and the gene matches do not reach 11 bases of it. As to this clonotype: Its cognate antigen has yet to be identified. There are no base qualities to consult, and no much larger clone falls within one base.

Sequencing used an Illumina NovaSeq 6000. Using 5'RACE with constant-segment primers, TCRalpha and TCRbeta cDNA libraries were constructed, with sample barcodes and unique molecular identifiers added in the process. RNA was extracted from every sample with Trizol reagent. Library amplification was performed in two PCR steps, and a second sample barcode and Illumina TruSeq adapters were introduced in the second step. Sequencing of libraries was performed on an Illumina NovaSeq with 2 x 150 bp paired-end reads. Turning to the authors' computational methods: With migec v1.2.7, reads were demultiplexed and then collapsed into UMI-guided consensus sequences. Using mixcr v2.1.11, UMI consensuses were aligned to TRA and TRB V and J templates and then assembled into clonotypes. Expanded or contracted clonotypes were those called significant by both edgeR and NoisET, with noise models trained on biological replicates. For edgeR calls, the cutoffs were a false discovery rate-adjusted p below 0.01 and a log2 fold-change threshold of 1. As an exploratory analysis of dynamics, PCA with hierarchical clustering was applied to max-normalized trajectories of the 1000 most abundant clonotypes. The CD4 or CD8 phenotype of responding clones was assigned using the separately sequenced CD4+ and CD8+ repertoires. The public sequencing data were trimmed at Q25 with fastp and processed into clonotypes with MiXCR by TCRdb, which kept only in-frame beta chains. Entries are consolidated by CDR3 protein sequence, retaining the most common genes and DNA. The V and J calls reflect TCRdb's pipeline rather than the authors' work. This sample has around 420,000 distinct CDR3 sequences in its table, and 20% to 25% of those were observed once. 7% to 9.5% of the sample comes from the top ten.

The chain uses TRBV5-1 and TRBJ2-2; the junction holds 8 bases that match TRBD1. This clonotype was obtained from an adult woman who had mild COVID-19 (a few samples of this study predate the infection). The sample titles of this study are shuffled in the database, so cell type and time point are left out; the donor was told from shared clones. The specimen was PBMCs or a T cell subset sorted from them (not recorded which). The DNA sequence is TGCGCCAGCAGCCCCTGGGTCGACAGGGGCGCCGGGGAGCTGTTTTTT. It is translated as CASSPWVDRGAGELFF.